Below, 8 T cell receptor beta chains from the same sample are listed, as sequenced in a study of T cell repertoires in cytomegalovirus infection. MiXCR, run by TCRdb on the reads, gives a single entry per CDR3 protein. The sample carries fewer than 350,000 distinct CDR3 sequences, 9.5% recorded once. Sequenced: PBMCs. These receptors originate from a human donor in good health (CMV status not recorded). Some clones in this sample may be carry-over from other donors' samples.

This chain connects TRBV2 to TRBJ2-2; maybe TRBD2 (6 bases). Germline-derived CDR1 and CDR2 are SNHLY and FYNNEI. V was clipped by 5 bases and J by 3 bases, with 7 bases between them. The CDR3 totals 13 residues. The CDR3 region is CASSWDYTGELFF. Written as DNA, the CDR3 is TGTGCCAGCAGTTGGGACTACACCGGGGAGCTGTTTTTT.

This clonotype was counted at least ten times. The genes are TRBV7-2 and TRBJ2-2, with 12 bases that match TRBD2. V shed 5 bases and J 5 bases; nucleotides not matched to a gene: 3. Germline V lookup: CDR1 SGHTA, CDR2 FQGNSA. The CDR3 contains 15 residues. The CDR3 DNA reads as TGTGCCAGCAGCCCCACTAGCGGGGGGACCGGGGAGCTGTTTTTT. Translation: CASSPTSGGTGELFF.

The chain uses TRBV9 and TRBJ2-1; no clear D gene. V was shortened by 0 bases and J by 5 bases, with 9 bases between the two germline ends. The CDR3 consists of 14 residues. CDR1 and CDR2 from the germline V gene are SGDLS and YYNGEE. The CDR3 loop is CASSVAQRHNEQFF. DNA for the CDR3: TGTGCCAGCAGCGTAGCCCAACGTCACAATGAGCAGTTCTTC.

This clonotype was picked up many times. The chain combines TRBV7-3 with TRBJ2-1; TRBD2 agrees at 10 bases. Germline assignment: CDR1 SGHTA and CDR2 FQGTGA. The CDR3 sequence is 15 residues long. V lost 3 bases, J lost 8 bases, and 7 bases stayed unmatched. CDR3 bases: TGTGCCAGCAGCTTCGACAGCGGGGGGGCCGATGAGCAGTTCTTC. Residues: CASSFDSGGADEQFF. The complete variable domain, with remaining parts taken from reference TRBV7-3 and TRBJ2-1, reads GAGVSQTPSNKVTEKGKYVELRCDPISGHTALYWYRQSLGQGPEFLIYFQGTGAADDSGLPNDRFFAVRPEGSVSTLKIQRTERGDSAVYLCASSFDSGGADEQFFGPGTRLTVL.

This clonotype was seen only a few times. V usage is TRBV4-2 and J usage is TRBJ2-2, with 7 bases matching TRBD2. This CDR3 is 17 amino acids long. Germline V gene data show CDR1 as LGHNA and CDR2 as YNFKEQ. Unmatched junction bases numbered 6, after V lost 0 bases and J lost 2 bases. CDR3 coding DNA: TGTGCCAGCAGCCAAGATAGGCTAGCGGCTAACACCGGGGAGCTGTTTTTT. Its protein product is CASSQDRLAANTGELFF.

This chain connects TRBV30 to TRBJ2-5; 11 bases map to TRBD2. Germline CDR1 and CDR2: GTSNPN and SVGIG (reference sequence). The junction had 6 bases not matched to a gene; V was cut back by 1 base and J by 5 bases. The CDR3 runs 15 residues. The CDR3 sequence is CAWSGTSGSRETQYF. For the CDR3, the DNA is TGTGCCTGGAGTGGTACTAGCGGGAGTAGGGAGACCCAGTACTTC.

This clonotype came up many times. This chain connects TRBV12-3 or TRBV12-4 to TRBJ2-1; 9 bases match TRBD2. Trimming took 6 bases from V and 6 from J; bases not matched to a gene: 15. The CDR3 loop spans 17 amino acids. CDR3 amino acids: CASRPPGGRAMSNEQFF. CDR3 sequence (DNA): TGTGCCAGCAGGCCCCCTGGCGGGAGGGCCATGAGCAATGAGCAGTTCTTC.

In its sample, this clonotype was seen a few times. The chain recombines TRBV20-1 with TRBJ2-5; 8 bases are shared with TRBD2. Germline V gene sequence: CDR1 DFQATT, CDR2 SNEGSKA (reference sequence). V lost 8 bases, J lost 1 base, and 9 bases stayed unmatched. The CDR3 has 14 amino acids. CDR3 coding DNA: TGCAGTCTGCTAGCGGGCAGTACCCAAGAGACCCAGTACTTC. It translates to CSLLAGSTQETQYF.